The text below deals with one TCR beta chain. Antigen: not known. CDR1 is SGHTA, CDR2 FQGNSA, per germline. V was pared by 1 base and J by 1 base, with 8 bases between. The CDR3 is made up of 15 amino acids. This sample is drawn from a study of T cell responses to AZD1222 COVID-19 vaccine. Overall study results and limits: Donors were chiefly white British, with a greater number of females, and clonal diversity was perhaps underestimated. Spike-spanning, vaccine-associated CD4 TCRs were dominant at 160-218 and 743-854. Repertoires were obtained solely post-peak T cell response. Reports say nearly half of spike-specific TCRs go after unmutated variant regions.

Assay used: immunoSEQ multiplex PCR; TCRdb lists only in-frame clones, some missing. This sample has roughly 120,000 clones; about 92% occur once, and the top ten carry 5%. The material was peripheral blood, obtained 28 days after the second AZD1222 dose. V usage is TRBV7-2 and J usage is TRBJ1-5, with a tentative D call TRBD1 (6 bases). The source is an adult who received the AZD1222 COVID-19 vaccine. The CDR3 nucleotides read TGTGCCAGCAGCTTAGTGCAGGGGAGCAATCAGCCCCAGCATTTT. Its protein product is CASSLVQGSNQPQHF.